Included here is one TCR beta chain sequence, with context. A minimum of 5.5 micrograms of total RNA was extracted per sample. V was shortened by 5 bases and J by 3 bases, with 20 bases between the two germline ends. The CDR3 extends over 17 amino acids. The germline V gene has CDR1 MNHNS and CDR2 SASEGT. The data are from a study of blood T cells in healthy people across ages. Study information: About one barcoded beta molecule was captured per two T cells (by template switching).

It was with a sample-barcoded 5' primer and a J-beta primer mix that a second PCR of roughly 7 to 12 cycles was run. All cDNA molecules were each tagged by a template-switch adaptor with 12 random nucleotides. Every sample returned 3 million or more CDR3-containing paired-end reads. TCRdb fed the 5' RACE reads into MiXCR, producing one record per CDR3 protein. The repertoire holds about 1,400,000 distinct CDR3 sequences, with 59% as singletons. The TCR was taken from a man aged 18-30 years in good health. The V and J genes are TRBV6-1 and TRBJ1-5; TRBD1 might be the D (5 bases). Sequencing was performed on blood. In nucleotides, the CDR3 is TGTGCCAGCAGTCGGGGCCTCCCTTTTAGGGACAATCAGCCCCAGCATTTT. Translated, it gives CASSRGLPFRDNQPQHF.